One and the same sample provided the 27 T cell receptor beta chains below, sequenced in a study of CD8 T cells in ankylosing spondylitis (dated by TCRdb to 2015 to 2018). The library came from 5' RACE. Sequenced using an Illumina HiSeq 2500. In-frame beta chains were kept once TCRdb had trimmed the public reads at Q25 with fastp and called clones with MiXCR. One record per CDR3 amino acid sequence lists the most common genes and DNA. The sample includes some 270,000 distinct CDR3 sequences, with 18% observed a single time. About a third of the sample belongs to the ten largest clones. Sequencing was carried out using blood, either unsorted or a sorted T cell fraction (not recorded which). The receptors come from a male donor with ankylosing spondylitis or in good health (not recorded which).

V gene TRBV12-3 or TRBV12-4 combines with J gene TRBJ2-3, with 12 bases identical to TRBD2. CDR3 length equals 17 residues. V gave up 1 base and J gave up 2 bases; unmatched junction bases: 4. CDR3 region: CASSLVGLAGNTDTQYF. CDR3 coding DNA: TGTGCCAGCAGTTTAGTTGGACTAGCGGGGAACACAGATACGCAGTATTTT.

The V and J genes are TRBV6-5 and TRBJ1-1, with no clear D. CDR1 is MNHEY, CDR2 SVGAGI, per germline. Trimming shortened V by 0 bases and J by 3 bases, and 8 bases separated the two germline ends. The CDR3 length is 14 residues. The CDR3 DNA is TGTGCCAGCAGTTACTCGAGTGGGTACACTGAAGCTTTCTTT. This encodes CASSYSSGYTEAFF.

This clonotype occurred a few times. An end of the junction does not agree with germline; a read error may underlie this. The chain has TRBV24-1 and TRBJ2-7; D unclear. This CDR3 is 9 amino acids long. CDR1 KGHDR and CDR2 SFDVKD come from the germline V gene. As DNA, the CDR3 is TGTGCCACAAGGAGCGACTCCACCTTC. Amino acid sequence: CATRSDSTF.

This chain links TRBV16 with TRBJ2-3; D gene uncertain. The germline V gene has CDR1 KGHSY and CDR2 FQNENV. The V end was cut by 2 bases, the J end by 4 bases, with 7 bases between. The length of the CDR3 is 13 residues. This CDR3 is CASSQLSSDTQYF. The CDR3 nucleotides read TGTGCCAGCAGCCAACTCAGCTCAGATACGCAGTATTTT.

The CDR3 DNA follows: TGTGCCAGCAGCTTCCCTACTAGCGGGAGTTTGGGCACAGATACGCAGTATTTT. Its protein product is CASSFPTSGSLGTDTQYF. The chain employs TRBV11-1 and TRBJ2-3; 11 bases match TRBD2. After removal of 3 bases from V and 1 base from J, the junction contained 9 bases not matched to a gene. CDR1 is SGHAT, CDR2 FQDESV, per germline (reference sequence). This CDR3 is built from 18 residues.

This chain links TRBV5-1 with TRBJ2-1; D is possibly TRBD2 (5 bases). Deletions cut 0 bases from V and 0 bases from J, with 10 bases between. CDR1 SGHRS and CDR2 YFSETQ come from the germline V gene. The CDR3 length is 16 residues. The CDR3 sequence is CASSLASPSSYNEQFF. The CDR3 DNA reads TGCGCCAGCAGCTTGGCTAGCCCGAGCTCCTACAATGAGCAGTTCTTC. The full variable domain, in which reference TRBV5-1 and TRBJ2-1 provide the parts outside the CDR3, is KAGVTQTPRYLIKTRGQQVTLSCSPISGHRSVSWYQQTPGQGLQFLFEYFSETQRNKGNFPGRFSGRQFSNSRSEMNVSTLELGDSALYLCASSLASPSSYNEQFFGPGTRLTVL.

This clonotype turned up a few times. The chain couples TRBV6-1 to TRBJ2-1, with 8 positions matching TRBD2. J gave up 4 bases and V 4 bases, and 6 bases lay outside the gene matches. The V gene's germline CDR1 is MNHNS and CDR2 SASEGT. The CDR3 totals 15 residues. CDR3 sequence: CASSAIERGYNEQFF. The DNA of the CDR3 is TGTGCCAGCAGTGCCATAGAGCGGGGGTACAATGAGCAGTTCTTC.

This clonotype occurred a few times. The gene calls are TRBV29-1 and TRBJ2-1, with D unclear. The CDR3 loop spans 15 amino acids. Germline loops: CDR1 SQVTM, CDR2 ANQGSEA. V was pared by 1 base and J by 2 bases, with 12 bases between. The CDR3, as DNA: TGCAGCGTTGAAGTCTGGGTGATCCCCTACAATGAGCAGTTCTTC. Translated: CSVEVWVIPYNEQFF.

The chain recombines TRBV27 with TRBJ1-2, with a weak D call TRBD1 (6 bases). Germline values: CDR1 MNHEY, CDR2 SMNVEV (reference sequence). The germline V and J ends were trimmed by 4 bases and 0 bases, with 12 bases remaining between them. CDR3 length: 15 residues. CDR3 loop: CASSYSGAANYGYTF. The CDR3 DNA reads TGTGCCAGCAGTTACTCAGGGGCCGCTAACTATGGCTACACCTTC.

The chain is built from TRBV12-3 or TRBV12-4 and TRBJ2-1; the match to TRBD2 covers 8 bases. The CDR3 is 16 amino acids. With 5 bases clipped from V and 7 bases from J, the junction kept 13 bases outside the gene matches. As DNA, the CDR3 is TGTGCCAGCAGTCCCTCCAGCGGGAGCGTTGGGAATGAGCAGTTCTTC. As protein: CASSPSSGSVGNEQFF.

The CDR3 region is CASFGLWVVEKLFF. CDR3 bases: TGTGCCAGCTTTGGGCTTTGGGTTGTTGAAAAACTGTTTTTT. The chain recombines TRBV6-1 with TRBJ1-4, with D unclear. V was clipped by 8 bases and J by 7 bases, with 17 bases between them. CDR3 size: 14 residues. CDR1 is MNHNS and CDR2 is SASEGT in the germline V gene.

Many counts were recorded for this clonotype. CDR3 sequence (DNA): TGCAGCGACCTTGACGAGTATGGCTACACCTTC. Amino acids: CSDLDEYGYTF. The chain uses TRBV29-1 and TRBJ1-2; D is uncertain. Trimming stripped 7 bases from V and 5 bases from J, with 11 bases between. The V gene's germline CDR1 is SQVTM and CDR2 ANQGSEA. The CDR3 is made up of 11 amino acids.

The V call is TRBV5-1, the J call TRBJ2-2; D is possibly TRBD1 (5 bases). Germline V gives CDR1 SGHRS, CDR2 YFSETQ. V lost 4 bases and J lost 2, with 12 bases in between. The CDR3 has 15 amino acids. The CDR3 is CASSGWTPNTGELFF. The CDR3 DNA reads as TGCGCCAGCAGCGGATGGACACCTAACACCGGGGAGCTGTTTTTT.

The J gene is TRBJ2-1, the V gene TRBV5-1; 13 positions match TRBD2. CDR3 size: 18 residues. The V segment lost 3 bases and the J segment 0 bases; nucleotides outside the gene matches: 6. CDR1 and CDR2 from the germline V gene are SGHRS and YFSETQ. CDR3 DNA sequence: TGCGCCAGCAGCTCGAGGACTAGCGGGGGTAGCTCCTACAATGAGCAGTTCTTC. Translating it yields CASSSRTSGGSSYNEQFF.

This clonotype occurred a few times. V usage is TRBV5-6 and J usage is TRBJ2-1; D remains unclear. The germline V and J ends were trimmed by 5 bases and 7 bases, with 13 bases remaining between them. The CDR3 length is 13 residues. The germline V gene has CDR1 SGHDT and CDR2 YYEEEE. CDR3 sequence reads: CASSEAGGNEQFF. CDR3 bases: TGTGCCAGCAGTGAAGCCGGTGGGAATGAGCAGTTCTTC.

The chain carries TRBV4-1 and TRBJ1-1, with 9 bases that match TRBD1. The V segment lost 3 bases and the J segment 5 bases; nucleotides outside the gene matches: 7. Germline V CDR1 and CDR2: MGHRA, YSYEKL. The CDR3 is 15 amino acids. The CDR3 protein is CASSQGGTGHTEAFF. The CDR3 DNA reads as TGCGCCAGCAGCCAGGGAGGGACAGGGCATACTGAAGCTTTCTTT.

A few counts support this clonotype. The J gene is TRBJ1-1, the V gene TRBV4-1, with D unresolved. The ends were cut back, 1 base at V and 4 bases at J, with 7 bases in the middle. Germline lookup yields CDR1 MGHRA and CDR2 YSYEKL. The CDR3 spans 13 residues. Here the CDR3 DNA reads TGCGCCAGCAGCCAAGGGAGGACCACTGAAGCTTTCTTT. Translating it yields CASSQGRTTEAFF.

This clonotype was picked up a small number of times. V is TRBV7-9 and J is TRBJ2-2, with unresolved D. The CDR3 is 13 amino acids. Between the trimmed V and J ends, which lost 7 bases and 5 bases, there was a span of 11 bases. Germline V CDR1 and CDR2: SEHNR, FQNEAQ (reference sequence). As DNA, the CDR3 is TGTGCCAGCAACCTGGTTGGGACCGGGGAGCTGTTTTTT. Protein: CASNLVGTGELFF.

This clonotype showed up just a few times. The rearrangement links TRBV5-1 to TRBJ2-7, with D possibly matching TRBD2 (5 bases). The length of the CDR3 is 15 residues. Germline CDR1 is SGHRS and CDR2 is YFSETQ. Trimming took 2 bases from V and 3 from J, leaving 15 bases between them. In nucleotides, the CDR3 is TGCGCCAGCAGCTTCGCGACCGCGGGTCTCTACGAGCAGTACTTC. Its translation is CASSFATAGLYEQYF. The variable domain in full, completed from reference TRBV5-1 and TRBJ2-7, reads KAGVTQTPRYLIKTRGQQVTLSCSPISGHRSVSWYQQTPGQGLQFLFEYFSETQRNKGNFPGRFSGRQFSNSRSEMNVSTLELGDSALYLCASSFATAGLYEQYFGPGTRLTVT.

This clonotype showed up many times. The rearrangement joins TRBV4-1 to TRBJ1-5; a weak D match, TRBD1 (6 bases). This CDR3 region has 15 residues. V was clipped by 4 bases and J by 7 bases, with 17 bases between them. Per germline, CDR1 MGHRA and CDR2 YSYEKL. CDR3 region: CASSPLLGGGQPQHF. Written as DNA, the CDR3 is TGCGCCAGCAGCCCCCTGCTAGGGGGAGGACAGCCCCAGCATTTT.

This clonotype was seen only a few times. The genes are TRBV9 and TRBJ2-7; D possibly corresponds to TRBD2 (5 bases). V lost 0 bases to trimming and J lost 2 bases, with 12 bases between them. There are 15 residues in the CDR3. CDR1 and CDR2 from the germline V gene are SGDLS and YYNGEE. The CDR3 DNA reads as TGTGCCAGCAGCGTAGCCGGACTCCTGCCCTACGAGCAGTACTTC. This gives the protein CASSVAGLLPYEQYF.

The rearrangement links TRBV6-5 to TRBJ2-1; D remains unclear. The V gene's germline CDR1 is MNHEY and CDR2 SVGAGI. The CDR3 covers 16 residues. V was pared by 0 bases and J by 5 bases, with 14 bases between. CDR3 DNA: TGTGCCAGCAGTTACTCGGGTCCCTGGACCGACAATGAGCAGTTCTTC. This translates into CASSYSGPWTDNEQFF.

The genes are TRBV10-1 and TRBJ2-7; D is uncertain. The V gene's germline CDR1 is WNHNN and CDR2 SYGVQD (reference sequence). The ends were cut back, 0 bases at V and 0 bases at J, with 15 bases in the middle. This CDR3 has 17 residues. The CDR3: CASSESNGGRASYEQYF. The CDR3 bases are TGCGCCAGCAGTGAGTCGAATGGCGGTCGGGCCTCCTACGAGCAGTACTTC.

The V call is TRBV29-1, the J call TRBJ1-1; possible D gene TRBD1, 5 bases. Germline CDR1 is SQVTM and CDR2 is ANQGSEA. This CDR3 has 12 amino acids. V was pared by 4 bases and J by 11 bases, with 17 bases between. The CDR3 here is CSVGGNQLLAFF. The CDR3 DNA is TGCAGCGTTGGGGGGAACCAGTTGTTGGCTTTCTTT.

This chain uses TRBV5-5 with TRBJ2-7, with D tentatively TRBD1 (7 bases). CDR1 and CDR2 from the germline V gene are SGHKS and YYEKEE (reference sequence). V was cut by 3 bases and J by 3 bases, with 19 bases left in between. The CDR3 loop spans 16 amino acids. CDR3 DNA sequence: TGTGCCAGCAGCTCGCCAGGAGGGGGCCGTTTCTACGAGCAGTACTTC. It codes for CASSSPGGGRFYEQYF. The whole variable domain, remainder taken from reference TRBV5-5 and TRBJ2-7, is DAGVTQSPTHLIKTRGQQVTLRCSPISGHKSVSWYQQVLGQGPQFIFQYYEKEERGRGNFPDRFSARQFPNYSSELNVNALLLGDSALYLCASSSPGGGRFYEQYFGPGTRLTVT.

This clonotype has at least ten counts. The chain recombines TRBV20-1 with TRBJ2-1; 12 bases are a match to TRBD2. CDR3 size: 19 residues. In germline, CDR1 is DFQATT, CDR2 SNEGSKA (reference sequence). V shed 3 bases, J shed 0 bases, and the junction held 12 bases outside the gene matches. The CDR3 spells CSASATSGSVGSSYNEQFF. The CDR3 DNA sequence: TGCAGTGCTAGCGCGACTAGCGGGAGTGTTGGGAGCTCCTACAATGAGCAGTTCTTC.

This clonotype came up a few times. V is TRBV5-1 and J is TRBJ2-7, with 8 bases matching TRBD2. The CDR3 spans 15 residues. The germline V gene encodes CDR1 SGHRS and CDR2 YFSETQ. V dropped 8 bases and J dropped 0; count of bases not matched to a gene: 10. DNA for the CDR3: TGCGCCAGGGAAGATAGCGGGATACTCTCCTACGAGCAGTACTTC. As protein: CAREDSGILSYEQYF.